The 7 T cell receptor beta chains given below trace back to one sample, sequenced in a study of T cells in Graves' hyperthyroidism and ophthalmopathy. TCR beta CDR3 regions were amplified from RNA transcripts. When the TCR CDR3 underwent first-round RT-PCR, the HTBI primer set was used. TCRdb reprocessed the multiplex PCR reads with MiXCR, giving one entry per CDR3 protein. The top ten clones hold about 7.9% of a sample with hundreds of thousands of distinct CDR3 sequences, around 45% of them seen once. Sequences were obtained from peripheral blood or thyroid tissue (not recorded which). The receptors stem from a young woman with Graves' hyperthyroidism.

For the CDR3, the DNA is TGTGCCAGCAGTTTGACAGGGGACAAGCCCCAGTACTTC. Translation: CASSLTGDKPQYF. The chain employs TRBV7-9 and TRBJ2-5; 8 bases line up with TRBD1. This CDR3 region has 13 residues. The junction had 9 bases not matched to a gene; V was cut back by 6 bases and J by 9 bases. Germline V gene sequence: CDR1 SEHNR, CDR2 FQNEAQ (reference sequence).

J is TRBJ2-7 and V is TRBV20-1; 9 nucleotides align to TRBD1. V shed 5 bases, J shed 6 bases, and the junction held 14 bases outside the gene matches. The CDR3 covers 15 residues. In germline, CDR1 is DFQATT, CDR2 SNEGSKA (reference sequence). CDR3 coding DNA: TGCAGTGCTTCCGAGGTTAGGACAGGGGTTGTCGAGCAGTACTTC. This gives the protein CSASEVRTGVVEQYF.

This clonotype was seen a handful of times. This chain links TRBV12-3 or TRBV12-4 with TRBJ1-4, with 9 bases aligning to TRBD1. Germline trimming cut 7 bases from V and 6 bases from J; bases unmatched to any gene: 3. The CDR3 contains 13 residues. CDR3 sequence reads: CASNRDRDEKLFF. In nucleotides, the CDR3 is TGTGCCAGCAACCGGGACAGGGATGAAAAACTGTTTTTT.

This clonotype was observed at least ten times. This rearrangement joins TRBV10-3 to TRBJ2-7; the match to TRBD2 covers 9 bases. The CDR3 runs to 13 residues. Germline V CDR1 and CDR2: ENHRY, SYGVKD. Trimming took 6 bases from V and 6 from J; bases not matched to a gene: 6. CDR3 DNA: TGTGCCATCAGGGTAGCGGGAGAGGGCGAGCAGTACTTC. It yields the protein CAIRVAGEGEQYF.

The CDR3 reads CASSLVSYTPDEQYF. The CDR3 coding sequence is TGTGCCAGCAGTTTGGTGTCCTACACTCCTGACGAGCAGTACTTC. This rearrangement joins TRBV7-6 to TRBJ2-7; D is ambiguous. Trimming took 6 bases from V and 5 from J, leaving 20 bases between them. There are 15 residues in the CDR3. From germline, CDR1 is SGHVS and CDR2 FNYEAQ.

There are many counts of this clonotype. The chain is built from TRBV2 and TRBJ1-1; D is ambiguous. CDR3 size: 11 residues. Trimming removed 7 bases from V and 1 base from J, with 4 bases in between. Germline values: CDR1 SNHLY, CDR2 FYNNEI. Here the CDR3 DNA reads TGTGCCAGCATGCCGAACACTGAAGCTTTCTTT. Encoded protein: CASMPNTEAFF.

The rearrangement links TRBV6-5 to TRBJ1-2; no clear D gene. Trimming shortened V by 0 bases and J by 1 base, and 6 bases separated the two germline ends. Germline CDR1 reads MNHEY; CDR2 reads SVGAGI. The CDR3 has 14 residues. This CDR3 is CASSYSVGNYGYTF. CDR3 in DNA: TGTGCCAGCAGTTACTCCGTGGGTAACTATGGCTACACCTTC.